Below are 19 T cell receptor beta chains sequenced from a single sample in a study. TCRdb passed the 5' RACE reads through MiXCR, listing each CDR3 protein once. Of just under 6,000 distinct CDR3 sequences in the sample, nearly 60% were seen once. The sequenced material came from naive CD4+ T cells sorted from blood. Subset: naive CD4+ T cells, CD4+CD45RA+CD25-. Receptors were obtained from a female donor with breast cancer.

The rearrangement joins TRBV20-1 to TRBJ2-7, with D possibly called TRBD1 or TRBD2 (5 bases each). The CDR3 length is 12 residues. The germline V gene encodes CDR1 DFQATT and CDR2 SNEGSKA (reference sequence). V was trimmed by 3 bases and J by 4 bases, leaving 10 bases between them. CDR3: CSARVREYEQYF. CDR3 DNA: TGCAGTGCTAGGGTCAGGGAGTACGAGCAGTACTTC.

The chain has TRBV29-1 and TRBJ2-3; TRBD2 agrees at 9 bases. Germline loops: CDR1 SQVTM, CDR2 ANQGSEA. V lost 7 bases and J lost 0; bases outside the gene matches: 8. The CDR3 has 15 residues. CDR3 region: CSAGRGGVSTDTQYF. The CDR3, as DNA: TGCAGCGCCGGGCGGGGGGGGGTCAGCACAGATACGCAGTATTTT.

This clonotype was seen a few times. The chain combines TRBV20-1 with TRBJ2-5; D ambiguous. Germline CDR1 is DFQATT and CDR2 is SNEGSKA (reference sequence). The CDR3 loop spans 16 amino acids. V lost 4 bases to trimming and J lost 1 base, with 19 bases between them. CDR3 in amino acids: CSAIYRGQTLQETQYF. The CDR3 DNA follows: TGCAGTGCTATCTATCGCGGTCAGACCCTCCAAGAGACCCAGTACTTC.

This clonotype was recorded a few times. The V and J genes are TRBV12-3 or TRBV12-4 and TRBJ1-6; 7 bases fit TRBD1. The CDR3 contains 12 residues. J gave up 15 bases and V 5 bases, and 7 bases lay outside the gene matches. CDR3 nucleotide sequence: TGTGCCAGCAGTCCCGACAGGGCCCTCCTCCACTTT. It encodes CASSPDRALLHF.

This clonotype was seen more than once but under ten times. The chain combines TRBV5-1 with TRBJ2-7; no clear D. The CDR3 extends over 15 amino acids. Looked up from germline, CDR1 is SGHRS and CDR2 is YFSETQ. The ends were cut back, 0 bases at V and 1 base at J, with 11 bases in the middle. CDR3 sequence reads: CASSLVGPTSYEQYF. Here the CDR3 DNA reads TGCGCCAGCAGCTTGGTCGGGCCAACGTCCTACGAGCAGTACTTC. The variable domain in full, completed from reference TRBV5-1 and TRBJ2-7, reads KAGVTQTPRYLIKTRGQQVTLSCSPISGHRSVSWYQQTPGQGLQFLFEYFSETQRNKGNFPGRFSGRQFSNSRSEMNVSTLELGDSALYLCASSLVGPTSYEQYFGPGTRLTVT.

The chain couples TRBV20-1 to TRBJ2-5, with 9 nucleotides matching TRBD2. This CDR3 has 17 amino acids. With 6 bases clipped from V and 4 bases from J, the junction kept 18 bases outside the gene matches. CDR1 DFQATT and CDR2 SNEGSKA come from the germline V gene (reference sequence). The CDR3 nucleotides are TGCAGTGCCGGACAACCTAGCATTAGCGGGAGATTAGAGACCCAGTACTTC. This translates into CSAGQPSISGRLETQYF.

This clonotype was seen a few times. J is TRBJ1-2 and V is TRBV20-1, with D perhaps TRBD1 (5 bases). The germline CDR1 and CDR2 sequences are DFQATT and SNEGSKA (reference sequence). The ends were cut back, 4 bases at V and 4 bases at J, with 13 bases in the middle. This CDR3 has 13 amino acids. The CDR3 coding sequence is TGCAGTGCTACAGGGACCGTAGGCTATGGCTACACCTTC. This encodes CSATGTVGYGYTF.

This clonotype has just a few counts. The V and J genes are TRBV21-1 and TRBJ1-2; the table assigns TRBD1, which was not confirmed against the DNA. TRBV21-1 counts as a pseudogene. CDR3 length equals 19 residues. The CDR3 spells CASSPPRRGMTHPREAYTF. The CDR3 nucleotides read TGTGCCAGCAGCCCCCCCCGGCGGGGCATGACCCACCCCCGGGAGGCCTACACCTTC.

This clonotype was found a few times. This chain links TRBV9 with TRBJ2-6; possible D gene TRBD1, 5 bases. CDR1 and CDR2 from the germline V gene are SGDLS and YYNGEE. V lost 3 bases to trimming and J lost 2 bases, with 12 bases between them. The CDR3 extends over 16 amino acids. The CDR3: CASSARVLAGANVLTF. In nucleotides, the CDR3 is TGTGCCAGCAGCGCCAGGGTGTTGGCTGGGGCCAACGTCCTGACTTTC.

This clonotype was observed a few times. The V and J genes are TRBV7-8 and TRBJ2-7, with TRBD2 matching 8 bases. J lost 0 bases, V lost 5 bases, and 18 bases had no gene match. Germline assignment: CDR1 SGHVS and CDR2 FQNEAQ. The CDR3 is made up of 19 amino acids. CDR3 loop: CASSIRWGSGTRSSYEQYF. In DNA, the CDR3 is TGTGCCAGCAGCATCCGGTGGGGTAGCGGGACTAGAAGCTCCTACGAGCAGTACTTC.

The chain links TRBV29-1 to TRBJ2-1; the match to TRBD2 covers 12 bases. Trimming cost V 5 bases and J 2 bases; bases outside gene matches: 16. The CDR3 loop spans 19 amino acids. Germline V gene data show CDR1 as SQVTM and CDR2 as ANQGSEA. The CDR3 coding sequence is TGCAGCGTTCACTCGTGGCTAGCGGGAGGGAGAGAGACCTACAATGAGCAGTTCTTC. It specifies CSVHSWLAGGRETYNEQFF.

The CDR3: CASSLVVRRYEQYF. Written as DNA, the CDR3 is TGTGCCAGCAGTTTAGTGGTACGGCGGTACGAGCAGTACTTC. This rearrangement joins TRBV12-3 or TRBV12-4 to TRBJ2-7; D uncertain. This CDR3 comprises 14 residues. V was shortened by 1 base and J by 4 bases, with 11 bases between the two germline ends.

This chain links TRBV4-2 with TRBJ2-1, with D perhaps TRBD1 or TRBD2 (5 bases each). Between the trimmed V and J ends, which lost 0 bases and 8 bases, there was a span of 8 bases. The CDR3 consists of 13 residues. CDR1 is LGHNA, CDR2 YNFKEQ, per germline. CDR3 sequence reads: CASSQDLGDEQFF. CDR3 bases: TGTGCCAGCAGCCAAGATTTGGGGGATGAGCAGTTCTTC.

The rearrangement joins TRBV6-5 to TRBJ1-6, with TRBD1 identical over 10 bases. The CDR3 contains 16 residues. Germline V CDR1 and CDR2: MNHEY, SVGAGI. Trimming cost V 0 bases and J 5 bases; bases outside gene matches: 1. CDR3 sequence reads: CASSYSTGGNNSPLHF. Here the CDR3 DNA reads TGTGCCAGCAGTTACTCGACAGGGGGCAATAATTCACCCCTCCACTTT.

The chain joins TRBV20-1 to TRBJ1-5; D unresolved. The CDR3 contains 14 residues. Germline V gene data show CDR1 as DFQATT and CDR2 as SNEGSKA (reference sequence). Trimming took off 1 base at V and 3 bases at J, with 10 bases between the two ends. DNA for the CDR3: TGCAGTGCTAGAGTGGCCGACCTCAATCAGCCCCAGCATTTT. It translates to CSARVADLNQPQHF.

The chain carries TRBV6-5 and TRBJ2-1, with 14 nucleotides matching TRBD2. J lost 7 bases, V lost 5 bases, and 7 bases had no gene match. This CDR3 spans 16 amino acids. Germline lookup yields CDR1 MNHEY and CDR2 SVGAGI. The CDR3 protein is CASSRLAGGGLNEQFF. Here the CDR3 DNA reads TGTGCCAGCAGTAGACTAGCGGGGGGGGGGTTGAATGAGCAGTTCTTC.

This sequence joins TRBV7-2 and TRBJ2-1, with 7 bases matching TRBD2. The J segment lost 4 bases and the V segment lost 5 bases, leaving 5 bases of the junction unmatched. Germline-derived CDR1 and CDR2 are SGHTA and FQGNSA. This CDR3 is built from 14 residues. In DNA form, the CDR3 reads TGTGCCAGCAGCGGCGGGGGTGCGTACAATGAGCAGTTCTTC. Its protein is CASSGGGAYNEQFF.

The chain employs TRBV29-1 and TRBJ2-7; D gene uncertain. The CDR3 runs 10 residues. The germline V gene has CDR1 SQVTM and CDR2 ANQGSEA. Between the trimmed V and J ends, which lost 4 bases and 2 bases, there was a span of 3 bases. CDR3 sequence reads: CSVGTYEQYF. CDR3 nucleotide sequence: TGCAGCGTTGGGACCTACGAGCAGTACTTC.

The chain joins TRBV10-3 to TRBJ2-2; 8 positions match TRBD2. The CDR3 is 13 amino acids. Germline V gene data show CDR1 as ENHRY and CDR2 as SYGVKD. J lost 5 bases, V lost 6 bases, and 2 bases had no gene match. The CDR3 region has the DNA TGTGCCATCAGAAAGCGGGAGACCGGGGAGCTGTTTTTT. Its translation is CAIRKRETGELFF.